Shown below are 26 T cell receptor beta chains from a single sample sequenced in a study of blood T cell repertoires in COVID-19 (dated by TCRdb to 2018 to 2021). The library was generated by the immunoSEQ multiplex PCR assay. This is the immuneACCESS table as TCRdb keeps it, with only in-frame sequences that have V and J called. A part of the clones is gone; compared with another copy, unresolved V genes explain less than half, and the rest is unexplained. This sample gives about 200,000 clones in total; roughly nine tenths of them show up just once. The top ten hold roughly a tenth of the sample. The sequenced material came from peripheral blood. The receptors here all came from a woman aged 45-60 years with COVID-19, enrolled during active disease.

The genes are TRBV6-6 and TRBJ2-2, with D tentatively TRBD1 (6 bases). Germline CDR1 MNHNY, CDR2 SVGAGI (reference sequence). There are 18 residues in the CDR3. The V and J ends lost 5 bases and 0 bases respectively, with 19 bases between them. CDR3 residues: CASSQRTGTPANTGELFF. In DNA, the CDR3 is TGTGCCAGCAGTCAACGCACAGGGACCCCCGCGAACACCGGGGAGCTGTTTTTT.

V gene TRBV6-5 combines with J gene TRBJ1-1, with D unresolved. The V end lost 0 bases, the J end lost 3 bases, and 14 bases lay between the germline ends. This CDR3 is built from 16 residues. Germline CDR1 is MNHEY and CDR2 is SVGAGI. CDR3 sequence reads: CASSYSGGWQDTEAFF. The DNA of the CDR3 is TGTGCCAGCAGTTACTCAGGTGGCTGGCAGGACACTGAAGCTTTCTTT.

The CDR3 sequence: CASSWVAGRAQPQHF. CDR3 nucleotide sequence: TGTGCCAGCAGTTGGGTAGCGGGTAGGGCTCAGCCCCAGCATTTT. The V call is TRBV2, the J call TRBJ1-5; D is unresolved. CDR3 size: 15 residues. V was shortened by 5 bases and J by 6 bases, with 17 bases between the two germline ends. The V gene's germline CDR1 is SNHLY and CDR2 FYNNEI. Combining the CDR3 with reference TRBV2 and TRBJ1-5 gives the whole variable domain EPEVTQTPSHQVTQMGQEVILRCVPISNHLYFYWYRQILGQKVEFLVSFYNNEISEKSEIFDDQFSVERPDGSNFTLKIRSTKLEDSAMYFCASSWVAGRAQPQHFGDGTRLSIL.

This chain connects TRBV2 to TRBJ2-7, with TRBD1 identical over 8 bases. The germline CDR1 and CDR2 sequences are SNHLY and FYNNEI. The CDR3 loop spans 12 amino acids. V trimming: 5 bases; J trimming: 5 bases; junction bases outside the gene matches: 2. As DNA, the CDR3 is TGTGCCAGCAGTTCAGGGGGCCACGAGCAGTACGTC. Translated: CASSSGGHEQYV.

The CDR3 DNA reads as TGCGCCAGCACCCGACTAGCAACTGGGACAGATACGCAGTATTTT. It is translated as CASTRLATGTDTQYF. This chain joins TRBV5-1 and TRBJ2-3; TRBD2 matches 7 bases. Germline trimming cut 6 bases from V and 3 bases from J; bases unmatched to any gene: 10. This CDR3 spans 15 amino acids. Germline V gives CDR1 SGHRS, CDR2 YFSETQ.

The chain joins TRBV4-2 to TRBJ2-1; D might be TRBD2 (5 bases). Germline V gene sequence: CDR1 LGHNA, CDR2 YNFKEQ. This CDR3 is 16 amino acids long. Trimming removed 1 base at V and 13 bases at J, with 23 bases between. The CDR3 loop reads CASSQVGLRQVEGQFF. DNA for the CDR3: TGTGCCAGCAGCCAAGTGGGCCTAAGGCAAGTTGAGGGACAGTTCTTC.

The chain is built from TRBV18 and TRBJ2-3, with TRBD2 matching 13 bases. The CDR3 is 18 amino acids. Germline trimming cut 4 bases from V and 2 bases from J; bases unmatched to any gene: 9. The germline CDR1 and CDR2 sequences are KGHSH and LQKENI. The CDR3, as DNA: TGTGCCAGCTCACGAGAGGGGACTAGCGGGGTCTACACAGATACGCAGTATTTT. Amino acids: CASSREGTSGVYTDTQYF.

The chain links TRBV10-2 to TRBJ1-4, with D unresolved. Germline CDR1 is WSHSY and CDR2 is SAAADI. Trimming removed 2 bases from V and 4 bases from J, with 14 bases in between. This CDR3 contains 16 residues. The CDR3 region has the DNA TGCGCCAGCAGTGAGCCAACACGGGGAGTTAATGAAAAACTGTTTTTT. It is translated as CASSEPTRGVNEKLFF.

The V gene is TRBV12-5, the J gene TRBJ1-4, with 7 nucleotides matching TRBD1. From germline, CDR1 is LGHNT and CDR2 FRNRAP. Unmatched junction bases numbered 4, after V lost 4 bases and J lost 11 bases. This CDR3 is 12 amino acids long. DNA of the CDR3: TGTGCTAGTGGTTCGACAGGGCGCAAACTGTTTTTT. Its protein product is CASGSTGRKLFF.

This clone was detected only once. The chain employs TRBV7-7 and TRBJ1-5; a possible D gene is TRBD1 (5 bases). Germline V CDR1 and CDR2: SSHAT, FNYEAQ (reference sequence). The CDR3 consists of 17 residues. With 4 bases removed from V and 1 base from J, the gap between germline ends came to 17 bases. Here the CDR3 reads CASSSGTVSGSNQPQHF. For the CDR3, the DNA is TGTGCCAGCAGCTCCGGGACTGTCTCGGGGAGCAATCAGCCCCAGCATTTT.

The CDR3 reads CSASPGGVNEQYF. Written as DNA, the CDR3 is TGCAGTGCTAGTCCGGGGGGGGTAAACGAGCAGTACTTC. The genes are TRBV20-1 and TRBJ2-7; 8 bases line up with TRBD2. The V segment lost 3 bases and the J segment 5 bases; nucleotides outside the gene matches: 6. The V gene's germline CDR1 is DFQATT and CDR2 SNEGSKA (reference sequence). The CDR3 extends over 13 amino acids.

This clone was recorded a few times. The chain joins TRBV19 to TRBJ1-5, with D perhaps matching TRBD1 (5 bases). Trimming removed 4 bases from V and 2 bases from J, with 12 bases in between. CDR3 size: 15 residues. The germline V gene encodes CDR1 LNHDA and CDR2 SQIVND (reference sequence). The chain's CDR3 is CASSTAGKRNQPQHF. CDR3 coding DNA: TGTGCCAGTAGTACGGCAGGGAAGCGCAATCAGCCCCAGCATTTT.

V usage is TRBV5-1 and J usage is TRBJ2-1, with D possibly being TRBD2 (6 bases). Trimming left V 4 bases short and J 2 bases short, with 19 bases between. Germline lookup yields CDR1 SGHRS and CDR2 YFSETQ. The CDR3 loop spans 17 amino acids. CDR3 nucleotide sequence: TGCGCCAGCAGCCCCATCCCGGGACTCCTTACCTACAATGAGCAGTTCTTC. Protein: CASSPIPGLLTYNEQFF.

The chain employs TRBV5-5 and TRBJ1-4; D uncertain. Deletions cut 1 base from V and 5 bases from J, with 3 bases between. Germline CDR1 is SGHKS and CDR2 is YYEKEE (reference sequence). There are 12 residues in the CDR3. The CDR3 loop reads CASSLLNEKLFF. The CDR3 DNA reads as TGTGCCAGCAGCTTGTTAAATGAAAAACTGTTTTTT.

V is TRBV5-1 and J is TRBJ2-2; 8 bases are a match to TRBD2. With V trimmed by 4 bases and J by 2 bases, 13 bases remained unmatched. The CDR3 contains 18 residues. Looked up from germline, CDR1 is SGHRS and CDR2 is YFSETQ. CDR3 loop: CASSLTPGGGTNTGELFF. CDR3 sequence (DNA): TGCGCCAGCAGCCTAACCCCTGGCGGGGGGACCAACACCGGGGAGCTGTTTTTT.

The chain carries TRBV18 and TRBJ2-3; D gene unclear. The CDR3 consists of 13 residues. From germline, CDR1 is KGHSH and CDR2 LQKENI. V was pared by 6 bases and J by 2 bases, with 9 bases between. CDR3 coding DNA: TGTGCCAGCTCCACTGATCCCACAGATACGCAGTATTTT. Its translation is CASSTDPTDTQYF.

The chain links TRBV4-1 to TRBJ1-5, with D maybe TRBD1 (5 bases). Germline CDR1 and CDR2: MGHRA and YSYEKL. Deletions cut 2 bases from V and 8 bases from J, with 10 bases between. The CDR3 extends over 13 amino acids. This CDR3 is CASSQRGGEPQHF. CDR3 DNA: TGCGCCAGCAGCCAAAGGGGAGGGGAGCCCCAGCATTTT.

The chain carries TRBV4-1 and TRBJ1-1, with 12 bases lining up with TRBD1. This CDR3 region has 14 residues. The J segment lost 6 bases and the V segment lost 4 bases, leaving 3 bases of the junction unmatched. Germline V gene data show CDR1 as MGHRA and CDR2 as YSYEKL. The CDR3 DNA is TGCGCCAGCAGCCGGGGACAGGGGGCGGCTGAAGCTTTCTTT. It specifies CASSRGQGAAEAFF.

CDR3 protein: CASSYVRDIQYF. The CDR3 DNA is TGTGCCAGCAGTTATGTGCGCGACATTCAGTACTTC. The chain carries TRBV2 and TRBJ2-4; D call uncertain. The CDR3 sequence is 12 residues long. CDR1 is SNHLY and CDR2 is FYNNEI in the germline V gene. V was shortened by 5 bases and J by 8 bases, with 10 bases between the two germline ends.

This rearrangement joins TRBV19 to TRBJ2-1, with 9 bases fitting TRBD2. The CDR3 loop spans 18 amino acids. Germline V gene data show CDR1 as LNHDA and CDR2 as SQIVND (reference sequence). J was trimmed by 0 bases and V by 6 bases; bases with no gene match: 12. The CDR3 sequence: CASRNHPAGGTSYNEQFF. CDR3 DNA sequence: TGTGCCAGTAGAAACCACCCAGCGGGGGGTACCTCCTACAATGAGCAGTTCTTC. The variable domain in full, completed from reference TRBV19 and TRBJ2-1, reads DGGITQSPKYLFRKEGQNVTLSCEQNLNHDAMYWYRQDPGQGLRLIYYSQIVNDFQKGDIAEGYSVSREKKESFPLTVTSAQKNPTAFYLCASRNHPAGGTSYNEQFFGPGTRLTVL.

V is TRBV4-1 and J is TRBJ2-3; D perhaps matches TRBD2 (6 bases). Per the germline V gene, CDR1 is MGHRA and CDR2 is YSYEKL. The CDR3 covers 14 residues. Trimming left V 1 base short and J 1 base short, with 6 bases between. The CDR3 DNA reads as TGCGCCAGCAGCCAAGGCGGGGGCACAGATACGCAGTATTTT. Translated: CASSQGGGTDTQYF.

The chain has TRBV10-3 and TRBJ1-1, with D maybe TRBD1 (6 bases). The V gene's germline CDR1 is ENHRY and CDR2 SYGVKD. V lost 6 bases, J lost 5 bases, and 16 bases lay in between. The CDR3 length is 14 residues. CDR3 sequence reads: CAIRGTPLGTEAFF. The DNA of the CDR3 is TGTGCCATCAGGGGGACACCGCTTGGGACTGAAGCTTTCTTT.

This clone was found a few times. J is TRBJ2-5 and V is TRBV2; TRBD1 matches 12 bases. J was trimmed by 5 bases and V by 5 bases; bases with no gene match: 6. The CDR3 length is 15 residues. The germline V gene encodes CDR1 SNHLY and CDR2 FYNNEI. The CDR3 sequence is CASSRDRGLQETQYF. Written as DNA, the CDR3 is TGTGCCAGCAGTAGGGACAGGGGGCTTCAGGAGACCCAGTACTTC.

This sequence joins TRBV10-3 and TRBJ2-3; 9 bases agree with TRBD2. Looked up from germline, CDR1 is ENHRY and CDR2 is SYGVKD. The trim removed 7 bases at V and 2 bases at J, leaving 7 bases unmatched. The CDR3 length is 15 residues. CDR3 nucleotides: TGTGCCATCACTGCGGGGGGGCAACACACAGATACGCAGTATTTT. Translating gives CAITAGGQHTDTQYF.

The chain combines TRBV6-2 or TRBV6-3 with TRBJ2-1; possible D gene TRBD2, 6 bases. The germline V and J ends were trimmed by 5 bases and 8 bases, with 10 bases remaining between them. Germline CDR1 and CDR2: MNHEY and SVGEGT. This CDR3 has 12 residues. Here the CDR3 DNA reads TGTGCCAGCAGTCCGACTAGAGATGAGCAGTTCTTC. Translating it yields CASSPTRDEQFF.

The V gene is TRBV9, the J gene TRBJ2-2; D ambiguous. Deletions cut 0 bases from V and 4 bases from J, with 19 bases between. CDR3 length equals 18 residues. Germline lookup yields CDR1 SGDLS and CDR2 YYNGEE. The CDR3 reads CASSVASPGVGFTGELFF. CDR3 in DNA: TGTGCCAGCAGCGTAGCTTCGCCCGGTGTCGGTTTCACCGGGGAGCTGTTTTTT. The full variable domain, with the rest looked up from reference TRBV9 and TRBJ2-2, is DSGVTQTPKHLITATGQRVTLRCSPRSGDLSVYWYQQSLDQGLQFLIQYYNGEERAKGNILERFSAQQFPDLHSELNLSSLELGDSALYFCASSVASPGVGFTGELFFGEGSRLTVL.